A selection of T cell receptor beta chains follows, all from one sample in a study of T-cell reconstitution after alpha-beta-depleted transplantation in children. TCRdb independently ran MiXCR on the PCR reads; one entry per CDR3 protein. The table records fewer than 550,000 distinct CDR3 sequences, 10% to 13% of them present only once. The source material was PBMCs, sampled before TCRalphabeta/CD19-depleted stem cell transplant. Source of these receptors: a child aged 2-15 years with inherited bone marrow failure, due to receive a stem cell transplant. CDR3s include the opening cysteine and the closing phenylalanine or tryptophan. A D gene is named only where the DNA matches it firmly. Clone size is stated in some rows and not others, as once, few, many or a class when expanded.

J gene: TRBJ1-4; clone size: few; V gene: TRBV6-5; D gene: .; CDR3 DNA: TGTGCCAGCAGTTACGGGCAGGTCTGGTCTGAAAAACTGTTTTTT; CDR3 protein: CASSYGQVWSEKLFF
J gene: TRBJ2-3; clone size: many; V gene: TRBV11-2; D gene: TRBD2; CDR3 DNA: TGTGCCAGCAGCCTCCAGGGGACTAGTCATTTCGATACGCAGTATTTT; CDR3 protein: CASSLQGTSHFDTQYF
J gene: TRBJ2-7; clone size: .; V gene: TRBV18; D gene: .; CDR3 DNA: TGTGCCAGCTCACCACCAGCAGCCTCCTACGAGCAGTACTTC; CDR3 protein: CASSPPAASYEQYF
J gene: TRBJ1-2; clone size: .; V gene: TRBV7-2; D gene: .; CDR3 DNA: TGTGCCAGCAGCATCACCGGGACACTCTATGGCTACACCTTC; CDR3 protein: CASSITGTLYGYTF
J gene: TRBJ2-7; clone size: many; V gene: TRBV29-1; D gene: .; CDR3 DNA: TGCAGCGCCAGTGGGTGGGGGGACTACGAGCAGTACTTC; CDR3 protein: CSASGWGDYEQYF
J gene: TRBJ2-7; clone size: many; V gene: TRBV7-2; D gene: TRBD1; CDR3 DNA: TGTGCCAGCAGCTTAGTTGGGACAGGGTCCTACGAGCAGTACTTC; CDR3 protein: CASSLVGTGSYEQYF
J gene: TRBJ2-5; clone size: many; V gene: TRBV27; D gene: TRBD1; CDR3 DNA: TGTGCCAGCAGTTTAAGGAGAGGGCAGGGGACAGAAGAGACCCAGTACTTC; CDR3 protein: CASSLRRGQGTEETQYF
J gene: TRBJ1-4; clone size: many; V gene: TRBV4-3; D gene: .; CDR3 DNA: TGCGCCAGCAGCCAAGTTTATTCAGGGAATGAAAAACTGTTTTTT; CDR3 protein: CASSQVYSGNEKLFF
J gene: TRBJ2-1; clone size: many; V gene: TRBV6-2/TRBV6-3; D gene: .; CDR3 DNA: TGTGCCAGCAGTTTTCCCAGTGAGCAGTTCTTC; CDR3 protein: CASSFPSEQFF
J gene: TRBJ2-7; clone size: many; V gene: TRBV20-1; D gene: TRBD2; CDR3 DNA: TGCAGTGCTGCTAGCGGGACTGCTTACGAGCAGTACTTC; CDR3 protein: CSAASGTAYEQYF
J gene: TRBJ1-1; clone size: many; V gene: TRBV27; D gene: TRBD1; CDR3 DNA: TGTGCCAGCAGGGTGGGGCTGGGACAGGCGGCGGAAGGCACTGAAGCTTTCTTT; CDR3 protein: CASRVGLGQAAEGTEAFF
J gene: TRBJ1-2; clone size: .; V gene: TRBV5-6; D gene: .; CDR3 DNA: TGTGCCAGCAGCTTGGCGGTTGGTCAGACGGGTGGCTACACCTTC; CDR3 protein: CASSLAVGQTGGYTF
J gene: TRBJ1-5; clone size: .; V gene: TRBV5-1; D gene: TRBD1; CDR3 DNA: TGCGCCAGCAGCTCCGGGACAGGGTCTAATCAGCCCCAGCATTTT; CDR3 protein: CASSSGTGSNQPQHF
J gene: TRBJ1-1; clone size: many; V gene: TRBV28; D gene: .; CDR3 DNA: TGTGCCAGCAGTACCCAGAACGACGTTAACACTGAAGCTTTCTTT; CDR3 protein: CASSTQNDVNTEAFF
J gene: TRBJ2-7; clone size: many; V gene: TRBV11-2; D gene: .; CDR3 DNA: TGTGCCAGCAGCTTACGAGAGAGCTCCTACGAGCAGTACTTC; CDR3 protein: CASSLRESSYEQYF
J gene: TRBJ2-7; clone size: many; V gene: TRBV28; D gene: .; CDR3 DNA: TGTGCCAGCAGCTGGGATGGATCCTACGAGCAGTACTTC; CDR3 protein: CASSWDGSYEQYF
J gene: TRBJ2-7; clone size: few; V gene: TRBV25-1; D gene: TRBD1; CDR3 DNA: TGTGCCAGCAGTGGGGGACAGCCCGAGCAGTACTTC; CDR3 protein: CASSGGQPEQYF
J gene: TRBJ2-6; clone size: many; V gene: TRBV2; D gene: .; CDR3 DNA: TGTGCCAGCAGTGATGGGGGGCGGTTCAACGTCCTGACTTTC; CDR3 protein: CASSDGGRFNVLTF
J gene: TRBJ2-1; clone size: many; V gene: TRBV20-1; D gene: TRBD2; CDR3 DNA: TGCAGTGCTCACCGGACTAGCGGGAGGGCCATCTATGAGCAGTTCTTC; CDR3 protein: CSAHRTSGRAIYEQFF
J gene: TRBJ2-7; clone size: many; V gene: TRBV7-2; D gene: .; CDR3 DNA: TGTGCCAGCAGCTTAGAGACTAGCTCCTACGAGCAGTACTTC; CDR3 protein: CASSLETSSYEQYF